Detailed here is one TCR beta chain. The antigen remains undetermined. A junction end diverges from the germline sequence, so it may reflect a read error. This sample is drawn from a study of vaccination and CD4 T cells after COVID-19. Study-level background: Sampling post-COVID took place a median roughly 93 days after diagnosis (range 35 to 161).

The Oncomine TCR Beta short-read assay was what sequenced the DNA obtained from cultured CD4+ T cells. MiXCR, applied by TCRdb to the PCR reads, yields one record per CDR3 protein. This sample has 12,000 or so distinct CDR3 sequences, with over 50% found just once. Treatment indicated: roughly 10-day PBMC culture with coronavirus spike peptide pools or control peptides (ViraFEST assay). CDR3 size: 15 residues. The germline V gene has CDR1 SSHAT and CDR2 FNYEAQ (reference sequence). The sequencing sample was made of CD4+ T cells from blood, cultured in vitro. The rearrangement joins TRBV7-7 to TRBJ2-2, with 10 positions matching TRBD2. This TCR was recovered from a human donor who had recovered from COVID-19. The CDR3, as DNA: TGTGCTAGCAGCTTACTAGCGGGGTTCACCGGGGAGCTGTTTTTT. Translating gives CASSLLAGFTGELFF.